One and the same sample provided the 17 T cell receptor beta chains below, sequenced in a study of regulatory T cells in long-lasting Graves disease. TCR beta libraries were built with iRepertoire HTBI primers and Arm-PCR of CDR3 regions. MiXCR was run by TCRdb on the multiplex PCR reads, yielding one entry per CDR3 protein. The sample holds roughly 360,000 distinct CDR3 sequences; approximately 10% are singletons and the top ten take approximately 17%. As to time point: newly diagnosed GD, antithyroid drugs for less than 3 months. PBMC RNA was the source of the TCR library. These data are also associated with another study on T cells in Graves' hyperthyroidism and ophthalmopathy.

Here the sequenced sample was peripheral blood mononuclear cells (PBMCs), taken at new diagnosis, from a patient treated with antithyroid drugs. These receptors all stem from a woman aged 18-29 years with Graves disease.

This clonotype was found many times. V is TRBV6-1 and J is TRBJ2-1; 11 bases fit TRBD2. V lost 6 bases and J lost 3; bases outside the gene matches: 7. This CDR3 is 16 amino acids long. Looked up from germline, CDR1 is MNHNS and CDR2 is SASEGT. CDR3: CASSIGTSGDYNEQFF. CDR3 DNA sequence: TGTGCCAGCAGCATCGGGACTAGCGGAGACTACAATGAGCAGTTCTTC.

This clonotype has at least ten counts. This chain uses TRBV15 with TRBJ1-4; 10 nucleotides match TRBD1. The CDR3 loop spans 15 amino acids. Germline loops: CDR1 LNHNV, CDR2 YYDKDF (reference sequence). Trimming took 3 bases from V and 5 from J; bases not matched to a gene: 3. CDR3 residues: CATSRGDRGNEKLFF. CDR3 nucleotide sequence: TGTGCCACCAGCAGGGGGGACAGGGGAAATGAAAAACTGTTTTTT.

This clonotype was recorded at least ten times. This chain uses TRBV20-1 with TRBJ1-2, with TRBD1 as a possible D gene (6 bases). The germline V and J ends were trimmed by 0 bases and 7 bases, with 12 bases remaining between them. Per the germline V gene, CDR1 is DFQATT and CDR2 is SNEGSKA (reference sequence). The CDR3 has 13 amino acids. This CDR3 reads CSAREGGYGGYTF. The CDR3 region has the DNA TGCAGTGCTAGAGAAGGGGGGTACGGTGGCTACACCTTC.

This clonotype was detected many times. This chain connects TRBV20-1 to TRBJ2-1, with D uncertain. This CDR3 has 14 amino acids. The V and J ends lost 4 bases and 4 bases respectively, with 14 bases between them. Looked up from germline, CDR1 is DFQATT and CDR2 is SNEGSKA (reference sequence). CDR3 DNA: TGCAGTGCTATTCCCGTCAGAGTATACAATGAGCAGTTCTTC. Translation: CSAIPVRVYNEQFF.

The sample holds many counts of this clonotype. This chain joins TRBV20-1 and TRBJ2-3; 8 positions match TRBD2. V shed 3 bases and J 0 bases; nucleotides not matched to a gene: 5. CDR1 is DFQATT and CDR2 is SNEGSKA in the germline V gene (reference sequence). The CDR3 has 15 residues. The CDR3 DNA sequence: TGCAGTGCTAGGCTGGTAGCGGGGAGCACAGATACGCAGTATTTT. Amino acid sequence: CSARLVAGSTDTQYF.

This clonotype was picked up many times. The V and J genes are TRBV7-9 and TRBJ2-3, with 10 nucleotides matching TRBD1. The germline gives CDR1 SEHNR, CDR2 FQNEAQ (reference sequence). V dropped 7 bases and J dropped 9; count of bases not matched to a gene: 16. There are 16 residues in the CDR3. The CDR3 spells CASTPWLGQGIDTQYF. The CDR3 coding sequence is TGTGCCAGCACCCCGTGGTTGGGACAGGGGATCGACACGCAGTATTTT.

This clonotype has more than one count but fewer than ten. The chain carries TRBV20-1 and TRBJ1-4; maybe TRBD1 (6 bases). V lost 4 bases and J lost 8, with 14 bases in between. Germline loops: CDR1 DFQATT, CDR2 SNEGSKA (reference sequence). The CDR3 length is 13 residues. CDR3 in DNA: TGCAGTGCTACCCGAGGGGGGGCGGAAAAACTGTTTTTT. Amino acid sequence: CSATRGGAEKLFF.

This clonotype was observed many times. The J gene is TRBJ2-7, the V gene TRBV20-1; D call uncertain. CDR3 size: 13 residues. Between the trimmed V and J ends, which lost 3 bases and 1 base, there was a span of 10 bases. Per germline, CDR1 DFQATT and CDR2 SNEGSKA (reference sequence). DNA of the CDR3: TGCAGTGCTAGTGCTACCAGGTCCTACGAGCAGTACTTC. As protein: CSASATRSYEQYF.

This clonotype came up many times. This chain links TRBV13 with TRBJ2-3, with TRBD2 identical over 9 bases. The end of the DNA aligns better with TRBJ2-7, so the J call may be wrong. Per germline, CDR1 PRHDT and CDR2 FYEKMQ (reference sequence). The length of the CDR3 is 15 residues. As DNA, the CDR3 is TGTGCCAGCAGCCCGCTAGGAGCGGGAGGCCACGAGCAGTACTTC. Protein sequence: CASSPLGAGGHEQYF.

Concerning this clonotype itself: At one boundary the junction diverges from the germline segment, which might be a read error. The V gene is TRBV11-2, the J gene TRBJ2-4; perhaps TRBD2 as D (5 bases). From germline, CDR1 is SGHAT and CDR2 FQNNGV. The CDR3 length is 15 residues. This CDR3 is CASSLGRLAKSIQYF. The CDR3 bases are TGTGCCAGCAGCTTAGGGAGGCTAGCCAAAAGCATTCAGTACTTC.

This clonotype was counted many times. CDR3 loop: CASSEPGVTYNEQFF. The CDR3 DNA follows: TGTGCCAGCAGTGAACCGGGAGTAACCTACAATGAGCAGTTCTTC. V usage is TRBV2 and J usage is TRBJ2-1, with a possible D match to TRBD2 (6 bases). The V end lost 2 bases, the J end lost 2 bases, and 10 bases lay between the germline ends. The CDR3 covers 15 residues. The germline V gene has CDR1 SNHLY and CDR2 FYNNEI.

CDR3: CASSSSAGGRKPQHF. The CDR3 DNA follows: TGTGCCAGCAGTTCCTCCGCCGGGGGACGGAAGCCCCAGCATTTT. This chain links TRBV28 with TRBJ1-5, with TRBD1 as a possible D gene (5 bases). The CDR3 sequence is 15 residues long. The germline CDR1 and CDR2 sequences are MDHEN and SYDVKM. The V gene lost 4 bases and the J gene lost 8 bases, with 18 bases spanning the gap.

Details on this clonotype: This may arise from a read error, as a much more abundant clone is one base away. The rearrangement uses TRBV6-1 and TRBJ2-7, with no clear D. The CDR3 length is 14 residues. CDR1 and CDR2 from the germline V gene are MNHNS and SASEGT. In nucleotides, the CDR3 is TGTGCCAGCAGAGAGAGCTGGGCCCAAGAGACCCAGCACTTC. Its protein is CASRESWAQETQHF.

This CDR3 reads CASSQNTGTRNTIYF. As DNA, the CDR3 is TGCGCCAGCAGCCAAAATACAGGGACTCGGAACACCATATATTTT. V usage is TRBV4-3 and J usage is TRBJ1-3; D is perhaps TRBD1 (6 bases). The CDR3 totals 15 residues. V lost 2 bases and J lost 7, with 15 bases in between. From germline, CDR1 is LGHNA and CDR2 YSLEER.

This clonotype was observed at least ten times. The rearrangement joins TRBV11-2 to TRBJ2-2; perhaps D is TRBD1 or TRBD2 (5 bases each). CDR1 SGHAT and CDR2 FQNNGV come from the germline V gene. This CDR3 is 14 amino acids long. V lost 5 bases and J lost 4, with 11 bases in between. The CDR3 region is CASSPGRTTGELFF. Here the CDR3 DNA reads TGTGCCAGCAGCCCAGGGAGAACCACCGGGGAGCTGTTTTTT.

This clonotype appeared many times. This chain links TRBV5-1 with TRBJ1-3; a possible D gene is TRBD1 (5 bases). Germline V lookup: CDR1 SGHRS, CDR2 YFSETQ. The CDR3 spans 18 residues. Trimming took off 2 bases at V and 0 bases at J, with 18 bases between the two ends. The CDR3, as DNA: TGCGCCAGCAGCTTTGCGGCACGGGGCCACAGCTCTGGAAACACCATATATTTT. This sequence encodes CASSFAARGHSSGNTIYF.

This clonotype was found many times. At one boundary the junction diverges from the germline segment, which might be a read error. The chain recombines TRBV6-1 with TRBJ2-1, with D possibly matching TRBD1 (5 bases). The CDR3 is 16 residues long. The germline V gene has CDR1 MNHNS and CDR2 SASEGT. CDR3 amino acids: CASSEGWGRGYNEQFF. DNA of the CDR3: TGTGCCAGCAGCGAAGGTTGGGGAAGGGGATACAATGAGCAGTTCTTC.